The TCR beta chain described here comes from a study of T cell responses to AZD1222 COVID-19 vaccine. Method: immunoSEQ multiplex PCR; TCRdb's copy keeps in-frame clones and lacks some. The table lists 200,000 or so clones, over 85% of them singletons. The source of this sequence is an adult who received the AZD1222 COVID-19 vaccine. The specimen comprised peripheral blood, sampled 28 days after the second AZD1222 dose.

The CDR3 DNA follows: TGTGCCAGCAGTAAGACAGTTTCCTATGGCTACACCTTC. This encodes CASSKTVSYGYTF. The chain uses TRBV6-2 or TRBV6-3 and TRBJ1-2, with D tentatively TRBD1 (5 bases). Trimming shortened V by 5 bases and J by 4 bases, and 11 bases separated the two germline ends. The CDR3 sequence is 13 residues long. The germline V gene encodes CDR1 MNHEY and CDR2 SVGEGT.